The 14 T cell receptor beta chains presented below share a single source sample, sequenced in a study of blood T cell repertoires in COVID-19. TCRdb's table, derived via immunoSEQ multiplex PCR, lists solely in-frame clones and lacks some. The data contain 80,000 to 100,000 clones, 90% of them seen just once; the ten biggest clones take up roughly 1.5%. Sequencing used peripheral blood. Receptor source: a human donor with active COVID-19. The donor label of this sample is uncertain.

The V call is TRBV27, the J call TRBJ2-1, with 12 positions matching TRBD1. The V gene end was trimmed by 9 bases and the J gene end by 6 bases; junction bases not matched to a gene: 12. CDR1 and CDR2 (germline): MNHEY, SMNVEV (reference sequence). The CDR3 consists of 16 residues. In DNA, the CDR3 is TGTGCCAGTACAACACGGGACAGGGGGCAACCCAATGAGCAGTTCTTC. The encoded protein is CASTTRDRGQPNEQFF.

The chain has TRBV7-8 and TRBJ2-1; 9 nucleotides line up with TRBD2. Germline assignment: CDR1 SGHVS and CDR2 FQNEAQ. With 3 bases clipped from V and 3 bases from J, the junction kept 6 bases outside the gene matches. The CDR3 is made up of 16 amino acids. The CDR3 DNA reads TGTGCCAGCAGCTTGCCGGGCGGGGGGGACTACAATGAGCAGTTCTTC. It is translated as CASSLPGGGDYNEQFF.

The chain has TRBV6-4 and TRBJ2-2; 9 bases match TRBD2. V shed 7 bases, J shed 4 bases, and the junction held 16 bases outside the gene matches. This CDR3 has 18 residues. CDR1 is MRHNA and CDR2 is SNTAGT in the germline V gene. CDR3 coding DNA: TGTGCCAGCATTCCCCGCCGGCTAGCGGGATGGATCACCGGGGAGCTGTTTTTT. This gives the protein CASIPRRLAGWITGELFF.

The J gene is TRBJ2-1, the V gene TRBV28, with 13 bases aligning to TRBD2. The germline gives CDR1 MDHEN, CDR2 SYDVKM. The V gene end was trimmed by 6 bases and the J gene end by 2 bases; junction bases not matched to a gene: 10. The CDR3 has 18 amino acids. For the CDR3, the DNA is TGTGCCAGCAGGAAATTCTCACTAGCGGGGGGGCCCTACAATGAGCAGTTCTTC. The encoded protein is CASRKFSLAGGPYNEQFF. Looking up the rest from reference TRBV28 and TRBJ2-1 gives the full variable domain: DVKVTQSSRYLVKRTGEKVFLECVQDMDHENMFWYRQDPGLGLRLIYFSYDVKMKEKGDIPEGYSVSREKKERFSLILESASTNQTSMYLCASRKFSLAGGPYNEQFFGPGTRLTVL.

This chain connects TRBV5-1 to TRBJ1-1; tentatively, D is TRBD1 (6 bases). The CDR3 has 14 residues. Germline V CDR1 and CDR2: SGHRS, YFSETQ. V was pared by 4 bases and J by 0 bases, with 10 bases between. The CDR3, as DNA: TGCGCCAGCAGCGTGGACAGCATGAACACTGAAGCTTTCTTT. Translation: CASSVDSMNTEAFF.

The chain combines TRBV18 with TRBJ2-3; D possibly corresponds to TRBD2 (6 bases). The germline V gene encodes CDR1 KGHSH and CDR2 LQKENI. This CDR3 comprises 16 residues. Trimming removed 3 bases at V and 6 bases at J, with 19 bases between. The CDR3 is CASSPGTDKIGDTQYF. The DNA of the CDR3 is TGTGCCAGCTCACCGGGGACTGACAAAATTGGCGATACGCAGTATTTT.

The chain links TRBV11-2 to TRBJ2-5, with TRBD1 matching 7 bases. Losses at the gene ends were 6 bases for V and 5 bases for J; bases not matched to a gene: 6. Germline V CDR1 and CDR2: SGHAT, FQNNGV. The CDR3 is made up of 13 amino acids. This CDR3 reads CASSFTGVETQYF. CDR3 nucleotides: TGTGCCAGCAGTTTTACAGGGGTTGAGACCCAGTACTTC.

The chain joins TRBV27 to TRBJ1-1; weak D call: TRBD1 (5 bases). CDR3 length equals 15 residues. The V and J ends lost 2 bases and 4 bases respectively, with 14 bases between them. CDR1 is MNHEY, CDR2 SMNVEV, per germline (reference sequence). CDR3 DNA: TGTGCCAGCAGTTTAGGGGCAGGTTGGGCCACTGAAGCTTTCTTT. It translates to CASSLGAGWATEAFF.

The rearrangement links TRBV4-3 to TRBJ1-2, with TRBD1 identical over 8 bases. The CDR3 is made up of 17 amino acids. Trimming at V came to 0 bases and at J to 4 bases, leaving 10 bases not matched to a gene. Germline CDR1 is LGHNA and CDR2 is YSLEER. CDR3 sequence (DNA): TGCGCCAGCAGCCAAGATTCGGCAGGGGGCGCGAGCTATGGCTACACCTTC. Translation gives CASSQDSAGGASYGYTF.

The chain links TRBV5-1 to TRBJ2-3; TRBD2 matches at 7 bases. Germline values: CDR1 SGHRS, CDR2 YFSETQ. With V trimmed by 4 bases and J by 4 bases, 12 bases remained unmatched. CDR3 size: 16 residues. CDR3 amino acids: CASSVRWERGSDTQYF. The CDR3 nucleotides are TGCGCCAGCAGCGTTAGGTGGGAGCGGGGCTCAGATACGCAGTATTTT.

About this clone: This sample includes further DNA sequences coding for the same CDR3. CDR3 DNA: TGTGCCAGCAGCTCGAACACCGGGGAGCTGTTTTTT. Its translation: CASSSNTGELFF. The chain employs TRBV27 and TRBJ2-2, with D unclear. From germline, CDR1 is MNHEY and CDR2 SMNVEV (reference sequence). V lost 6 bases, J lost 0 bases, and 2 bases lay in between. The CDR3 is 12 residues long.

CDR3 DNA: TGTGCCAGCAGCTTATTTACGACTAGTAATGAGCAGTTCTTC. This encodes CASSLFTTSNEQFF. The chain joins TRBV7-2 to TRBJ2-1, with a weak D call TRBD2 (6 bases). Germline V gene lookup returns CDR1 SGHTA and CDR2 FQGNSA. V lost 2 bases, J lost 7 bases, and 12 bases lay in between. The CDR3 contains 14 residues. The full variable domain, with the rest looked up from reference TRBV7-2 and TRBJ2-1, is GAGVSQSPSNKVTEKGKDVELRCDPISGHTALYWYRQSLGQGLEFLIYFQGNSAPDKSGLPSDRFSAERTGGSVSTLTIQRTQQEDSAVYLCASSLFTTSNEQFFGPGTRLTVL.

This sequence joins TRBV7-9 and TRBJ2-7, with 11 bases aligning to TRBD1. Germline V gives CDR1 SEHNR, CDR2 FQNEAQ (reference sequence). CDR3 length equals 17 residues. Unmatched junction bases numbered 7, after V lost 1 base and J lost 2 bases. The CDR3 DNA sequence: TGTGCCAGCAGCTTAGGGACAGGGGGCCTCGGAACCTACGAGCAGTACTTC. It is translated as CASSLGTGGLGTYEQYF.

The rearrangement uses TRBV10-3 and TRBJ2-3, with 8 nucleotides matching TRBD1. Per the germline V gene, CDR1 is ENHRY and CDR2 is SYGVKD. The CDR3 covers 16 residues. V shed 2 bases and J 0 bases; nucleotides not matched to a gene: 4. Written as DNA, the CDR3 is TGTGCCATCAGTGAGGCCCGGACAGGGAGCACAGATACGCAGTATTTT. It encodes CAISEARTGSTDTQYF.